One and the same sample provided the 26 T cell receptor beta chains below, sequenced in a study of molecular identifiers for immune sequencing clone quantification. MiXCR, run by TCRdb on the PCR reads, gives a single entry per CDR3 protein. The sample yields hundreds of thousands of distinct CDR3 sequences, 25% seen once. The sequencing sample was made of naive CD8+ T cells from blood, with Jurkat cell RNA spiked in. Subset described: FACS-sorted CD8+CD4-CCR7+CD45RA+ naive T cells. Receptors were obtained from a human donor in good health. Some libraries in this study had Jurkat cell RNA spiked in.

Only a few counts were recorded for this clonotype. The chain joins TRBV19 to TRBJ1-4; D not certain. There are 17 residues in the CDR3. V dropped 0 bases and J dropped 0 bases, with 11 bases sitting between them. CDR1 is LNHDA, CDR2 SQIVND, per germline (reference sequence). CDR3: CASSIDSAGSTNEKLFF. In DNA form, the CDR3 reads TGTGCCAGTAGTATAGATTCGGCGGGATCAACTAATGAAAAACTGTTTTTT.

This clonotype was seen only a few times. The chain is built from TRBV11-2 and TRBJ2-2, with a possible D match to TRBD2 (5 bases). The length of the CDR3 is 15 residues. V was pared by 1 base and J by 3 bases, with 9 bases between. CDR1 and CDR2 from the germline V gene are SGHAT and FQNNGV. The chain's CDR3 is CASSLGDYYTGELFF. CDR3 nucleotide sequence: TGTGCCAGCAGCTTAGGAGACTATTACACCGGGGAGCTGTTTTTT.

There are a few counts of this clonotype. The genes are TRBV12-3 or TRBV12-4 and TRBJ2-7, with a possible D match to TRBD2 (5 bases). The CDR3 has 15 residues. V was trimmed by 4 bases and J by 3 bases, leaving 16 bases between them. The DNA of the CDR3 is TGTGCCAGCAGTTCCAACGCCGGGGTAAGCTACGAGCAGTACTTC. This codes for CASSSNAGVSYEQYF.

Ten or more counts support this clonotype. The rearrangement joins TRBV5-6 to TRBJ1-1; D is unresolved. Germline lookup yields CDR1 SGHDT and CDR2 YYEEEE. Between the trimmed V and J ends, which lost 0 bases and 2 bases, there was a span of 11 bases. The CDR3 length is 15 residues. The CDR3 reads CASSLEPTKNTEAFF. Written as DNA, the CDR3 is TGTGCCAGCAGCTTGGAGCCGACAAAAAACACTGAAGCTTTCTTT.

About this clonotype: A single base separates this from a much larger clone, so it may be a read error. The CDR3 here is CASSPRNQPQHF. In nucleotides, the CDR3 is TGTGCCAGCAGTCCCAGAAATCAGCCCCAGCATTTT. This chain links TRBV12-3 or TRBV12-4 with TRBJ1-5; D unclear. The CDR3 has 12 amino acids. V was trimmed by 5 bases and J by 4 bases, leaving 6 bases between them.

This clonotype was picked up many times. The CDR3 region is CASSPSTGINTEAFF. The CDR3 DNA is TGTGCCAGCAGCCCCTCCACAGGGATTAACACTGAAGCTTTCTTT. This rearrangement joins TRBV6-5 to TRBJ1-1; TRBD1 is a possible D gene (6 bases). The CDR3 loop spans 15 amino acids. The V end lost 6 bases, the J end lost 2 bases, and 16 bases lay between the germline ends. CDR1 MNHEY and CDR2 SVGAGI come from the germline V gene.

Regarding this clonotype: A much larger clonotype is one base distant, so this may be a read error. V and J are TRBV27 and TRBJ2-7, with a possible D match to TRBD1 (5 bases). The CDR3 is 13 residues long. The germline V gene encodes CDR1 MNHEY and CDR2 SMNVEV (reference sequence). CDR3 sequence: CTSSLGAHYEQYF. The CDR3 nucleotides are TGTACCAGCAGTTTAGGGGCCCACTACGAGCAGTACTTC.

The chain combines TRBV3-1 with TRBJ2-1; 8 nucleotides line up with TRBD2. The trim removed 4 bases at V and 5 bases at J, leaving 13 bases unmatched. The CDR3 sequence is 17 residues long. Germline CDR1 and CDR2: LGHDT and YNNKEL (reference sequence). This CDR3 reads CASSLRMGGRINNEQFF. The CDR3 DNA sequence: TGTGCCAGCAGCCTTCGGATGGGCGGGAGGATCAACAATGAGCAGTTCTTC.

This clonotype showed up many times. This rearrangement joins TRBV11-2 to TRBJ2-7, with D perhaps TRBD1 or TRBD2 (5 bases each). The CDR3 has 14 residues. Trimming pared 2 bases from V and 1 base from J, leaving 9 bases between. Germline V gene sequence: CDR1 SGHAT, CDR2 FQNNGV. Written as DNA, the CDR3 is TGTGCCAGCAGCTTAATGGGGGAGTCCTACGAGCAGTACTTC. It is translated as CASSLMGESYEQYF.

This clonotype was counted many times. The V call is TRBV27, the J call TRBJ1-1; possible D gene TRBD1, 6 bases. The CDR3 has 14 residues. Germline V lookup: CDR1 MNHEY, CDR2 SMNVEV (reference sequence). Trimming shortened V by 1 base and J by 5 bases, and 11 bases separated the two germline ends. The CDR3 here is CASSLLQGRTEAFF. The CDR3 region has the DNA TGTGCCAGCAGTTTATTACAGGGACGGACTGAAGCTTTCTTT.

This clonotype appeared a few times. The V call is TRBV7-9, the J call TRBJ2-1, with D perhaps being TRBD1 or TRBD2 (6 bases each). This CDR3 is 17 amino acids long. In germline, CDR1 is SEHNR, CDR2 FQNEAQ (reference sequence). Trimming shortened V by 6 bases and J by 3 bases, and 21 bases separated the two germline ends. CDR3 in DNA: TGTGCCAGCAGTCTACCGGGGGCTAGCTCCAACTACAATGAGCAGTTCTTC. It codes for CASSLPGASSNYNEQFF.

Of note for this clonotype: A much larger clone is a single base away; this may be a read error. This chain uses TRBV6-5 with TRBJ1-1; no reliable D call. V was cut by 0 bases and J by 0 bases, with 11 bases left in between. Germline V gene data show CDR1 as MNHEY and CDR2 as SVGAGI. The CDR3 totals 16 residues. The CDR3 DNA reads TGTGCCAGCAGTTACTCGACGGGAAGGCTGAACACTGAAGCTTTCTTT. Translation: CASSYSTGRLNTEAFF.

The V gene is TRBV14, the J gene TRBJ2-1, with D maybe TRBD1 (6 bases). The CDR3 is made up of 15 amino acids. Germline CDR1 SGHDN, CDR2 FVKESK. Trimming took 4 bases from V and 2 from J, leaving 12 bases between them. The CDR3 DNA reads TGTGCCAGCAGCCTCCTCAGGGGCACCTACAATGAGCAGTTCTTC. This codes for CASSLLRGTYNEQFF.

About this clonotype: The CDR3 does not close with the conserved phenylalanine or tryptophan, likely indicating a read error. The genes are TRBV10-3 and TRBJ2-2, with 10 bases aligning to TRBD2. The junction had 9 bases not matched to a gene; V was cut back by 3 bases and J by 5 bases. Germline V gives CDR1 ENHRY, CDR2 SYGVKD. The CDR3 sequence is 17 residues long. CDR3 region: CAISEGLAGVETGELFS. DNA for the CDR3: TGTGCCATCAGTGAAGGGCTAGCGGGAGTGGAGACCGGGGAGCTGTTTTCT.

Points on this clonotype: This may be a read error: a much more frequent sequence differs by one nucleotide. The chain has TRBV6-2 or TRBV6-3 and TRBJ1-5, with D uncertain. This CDR3 has 13 residues. Germline V gene data show CDR1 as MNHEY and CDR2 as SVGEGT. CDR3 bases: TGTGCCAGCAGTTCCGGAATTGGCCAGCCCCGGCATTTT. This encodes CASSSGIGQPRHF.

This clonotype was seen at least ten times. The chain links TRBV6-5 to TRBJ2-1; TRBD2 is a possible D gene (6 bases). This CDR3 region has 13 residues. Germline CDR1 and CDR2: MNHEY and SVGAGI. Trimming removed 0 bases at V and 9 bases at J, with 9 bases between. CDR3 nucleotides: TGTGCCAGCAGTTACTCCGGGGGTTCTGAGCAGTTCTTC. This sequence encodes CASSYSGGSEQFF.

This clonotype has only a few counts. The chain joins TRBV19 to TRBJ1-3; tentatively, D is TRBD1 (5 bases). Germline V gene sequence: CDR1 LNHDA, CDR2 SQIVND (reference sequence). Between the trimmed V and J ends, which lost 3 bases and 0 bases, there was a span of 9 bases. CDR3 length: 15 amino acids. The CDR3 loop reads CASSIMGGSGNTIYF. The CDR3 nucleotides read TGTGCCAGTAGTATTATGGGGGGCTCTGGAAACACCATATATTTT.

This clonotype showed up just a few times. The V call is TRBV27, the J call TRBJ1-5, with D tentatively TRBD1 (6 bases). CDR3 length equals 16 residues. The germline CDR1 and CDR2 sequences are MNHEY and SMNVEV (reference sequence). V gave up 0 bases and J gave up 2 bases, with 11 bases separating them. The CDR3 reads CASSLSTPGGNQPQHF. The CDR3 nucleotides read TGTGCCAGCAGTTTATCCACCCCAGGGGGCAATCAGCCCCAGCATTTT.

This clonotype was observed at least ten times. This chain connects TRBV2 to TRBJ1-4; no clear D. The germline gives CDR1 SNHLY, CDR2 FYNNEI. With 5 bases removed from V and 4 bases from J, the gap between germline ends came to 8 bases. The CDR3 runs 13 residues. CDR3 sequence reads: CASSLQHNEKLFF. As DNA, the CDR3 is TGTGCCAGCAGTCTACAGCATAATGAAAAACTGTTTTTT.

This clonotype was detected only once. This sequence joins TRBV7-8 and TRBJ2-1; 9 positions match TRBD1. Germline V lookup: CDR1 SGHVS, CDR2 FQNEAQ. The CDR3 covers 16 residues. With V trimmed by 5 bases and J by 4 bases, 9 bases remained unmatched. This CDR3 is CASSPGTGSRYNEQFF. CDR3 coding DNA: TGTGCCAGCAGCCCAGGGACAGGGTCTAGGTACAATGAGCAGTTCTTC. The full variable domain, in which reference TRBV7-8 and TRBJ2-1 provide the parts outside the CDR3, is GAGVSQSPRYKVAKRGQDVALRCDPISGHVSLFWYQQALGQGPEFLTYFQNEAQLDKSGLPSDRFFAERPEGSVSTLKIQRTQQEDSAVYLCASSPGTGSRYNEQFFGPGTRLTVL.

Here the CDR3 reads CASSLGRTSSYNEQFF. In nucleotides, the CDR3 is TGCGCCAGCAGCTTGGGTCGGACAAGCTCCTACAATGAGCAGTTCTTC. The chain recombines TRBV5-1 with TRBJ2-1; D perhaps matches TRBD1 (5 bases). Germline V lookup: CDR1 SGHRS, CDR2 YFSETQ. V was cut by 0 bases and J by 0 bases, with 10 bases left in between. The CDR3 is made up of 16 amino acids.

V and J are TRBV29-1 and TRBJ1-2; D call uncertain. Trimming left V 4 bases short and J 8 bases short, with 11 bases between. The CDR3 consists of 11 residues. The germline V gene has CDR1 SQVTM and CDR2 ANQGSEA. The CDR3 loop is CSVGSARGYTF. DNA of the CDR3: TGCAGCGTTGGGTCAGCACGGGGCTACACCTTC.

Many counts were recorded for this clonotype. This sequence joins TRBV12-3 or TRBV12-4 and TRBJ1-1; D is possibly TRBD1 (6 bases). CDR3 length: 14 residues. Trimming shortened V by 3 bases and J by 4 bases, and 12 bases separated the two germline ends. CDR3 in DNA: TGTGCCAGCAGTTTTGGGGGCGCGGGCACTGAAGCTTTCTTT. Translating gives CASSFGGAGTEAFF.

CDR3: CASSLEPTGGHSNQPQHF. CDR3 DNA: TGTGCCAGCAGCTTAGAGCCGACAGGGGGCCATAGCAATCAGCCCCAGCATTTT. This chain joins TRBV7-9 and TRBJ1-5; TRBD1 matches 10 bases. CDR3 length: 18 residues. Germline assignment: CDR1 SEHNR and CDR2 FQNEAQ (reference sequence). The trim removed 1 base at V and 0 bases at J, leaving 6 bases unmatched.

This clonotype was recorded at least ten times. The V call is TRBV27, the J call TRBJ1-1, with D possibly matching TRBD1 (6 bases). V shed 2 bases and J shed 5 bases, with 12 bases lying between them. The germline V gene encodes CDR1 MNHEY and CDR2 SMNVEV (reference sequence). The CDR3 totals 14 residues. The CDR3 protein is CASSLNQGLTEAFF. For the CDR3, the DNA is TGTGCCAGCAGTTTAAATCAGGGGTTGACTGAAGCTTTCTTT.

The V and J genes are TRBV5-1 and TRBJ2-5; D gene unclear. The V end was cut by 1 base, the J end by 0 bases, with 16 bases between. This CDR3 has 17 residues. Per the germline V gene, CDR1 is SGHRS and CDR2 is YFSETQ. The CDR3 coding sequence is TGCGCCAGCAGCTTGCGAGTTGACGAGCAATACCAAGAGACCCAGTACTTC. Translated: CASSLRVDEQYQETQYF. The full variable domain, rest sourced from reference TRBV5-1 and TRBJ2-5, is KAGVTQTPRYLIKTRGQQVTLSCSPISGHRSVSWYQQTPGQGLQFLFEYFSETQRNKGNFPGRFSGRQFSNSRSEMNVSTLELGDSALYLCASSLRVDEQYQETQYFGPGTRLLVL.